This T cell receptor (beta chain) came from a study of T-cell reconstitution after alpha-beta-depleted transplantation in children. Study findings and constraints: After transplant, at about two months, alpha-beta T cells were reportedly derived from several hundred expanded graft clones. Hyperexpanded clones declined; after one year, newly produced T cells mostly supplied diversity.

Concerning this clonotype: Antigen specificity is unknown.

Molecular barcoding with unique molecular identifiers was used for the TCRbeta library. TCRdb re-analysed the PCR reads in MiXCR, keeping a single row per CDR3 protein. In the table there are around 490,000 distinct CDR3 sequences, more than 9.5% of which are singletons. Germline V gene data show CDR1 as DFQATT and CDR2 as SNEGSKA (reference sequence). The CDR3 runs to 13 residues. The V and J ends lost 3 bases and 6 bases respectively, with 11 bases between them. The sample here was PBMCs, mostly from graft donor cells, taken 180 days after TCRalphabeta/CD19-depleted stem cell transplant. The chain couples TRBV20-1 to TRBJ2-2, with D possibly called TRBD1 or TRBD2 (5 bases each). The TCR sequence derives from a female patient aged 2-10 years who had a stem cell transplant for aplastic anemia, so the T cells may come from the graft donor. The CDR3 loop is CSARQGGPGELFF. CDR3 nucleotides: TGCAGTGCTAGGCAGGGCGGGCCCGGGGAGCTGTTTTTT.